Each of the 27 T cell receptor beta chains below was sequenced from the same sample in a study of cytomegalovirus exposure and HLA in healthy donors. PCR was performed using 60 Vbeta and 13 Jbeta primers. TCRdb's copy holds only in-frame clones and misses some; the assay was immunoSEQ multiplex PCR. The repertoire includes 85,000 to 130,000 clones, about a tenth of them detected once, and 5% to 6.5% sits in the top ten. What was sequenced was PBMCs. Every receptor here comes from a man in his forties in good health and CMV-seropositive.

This sequence joins TRBV10-1 and TRBJ2-5, with TRBD2 matching over 9 bases. Germline CDR1 reads WNHNN; CDR2 reads SYGVQD (reference sequence). After removal of 0 bases from V and 5 bases from J, the junction contained 7 bases not matched to a gene. The CDR3 totals 16 residues. CDR3 loop: CASSESGSGSVETQYF. The CDR3 nucleotides read TGCGCCAGCAGTGAGTCGGGTAGCGGGAGTGTCGAGACCCAGTACTTC.

The chain has TRBV19 and TRBJ2-7; 8 nucleotides match TRBD1. CDR3 size: 14 residues. J was trimmed by 5 bases and V by 5 bases; bases with no gene match: 8. Germline lookup yields CDR1 LNHDA and CDR2 SQIVND (reference sequence). The CDR3 loop is CASSQRGQVHEQYF. The CDR3 DNA reads TGTGCCAGTAGTCAAAGGGGACAGGTCCACGAGCAGTACTTC. The variable domain in full, completed from reference TRBV19 and TRBJ2-7, reads DGGITQSPKYLFRKEGQNVTLSCEQNLNHDAMYWYRQDPGQGLRLIYYSQIVNDFQKGDIAEGYSVSREKKESFPLTVTSAQKNPTAFYLCASSQRGQVHEQYFGPGTRLTVT.

Note on this clone: This same CDR3 is encoded by further DNA sequences in the sample. The V and J genes are TRBV5-1 and TRBJ2-7; perhaps TRBD2 as D (5 bases). CDR1 SGHRS and CDR2 YFSETQ come from the germline V gene. The CDR3 length is 18 residues. V lost 1 base to trimming and J lost 2 bases, with 22 bases between them. CDR3 nucleotides: TGCGCCAGCAGCTTGCGGCGGATAACCGAGCGGTCCACCTACGAGCAGTACTTC. Translation: CASSLRRITERSTYEQYF.

This clone was detected only a few times. J is TRBJ1-2 and V is TRBV6-1; TRBD1 agrees at 7 bases. Germline values: CDR1 MNHNS, CDR2 SASEGT. V was pared by 10 bases and J by 4 bases, with 6 bases of the junction left unmatched. This CDR3 comprises 12 residues. This CDR3 is CATETGSYGYTF. For the CDR3, the DNA is TGTGCCACCGAGACAGGGAGCTATGGCTACACCTTC.

The gene calls are TRBV7-3 and TRBJ1-2, with 10 bases fitting TRBD1. The CDR3 has 14 amino acids. The germline V gene encodes CDR1 SGHTA and CDR2 FQGTGA. J was trimmed by 5 bases and V by 5 bases; bases with no gene match: 5. CDR3 in amino acids: CASSTGTGEYGYTF. The CDR3 region has the DNA TGTGCCAGCAGCACAGGGACAGGGGAGTATGGCTACACCTTC. The variable domain in full, with the rest retrieved from reference TRBV7-3 and TRBJ1-2, is GAGVSQTPSNKVTEKGKYVELRCDPISGHTALYWYRQSLGQGPEFLIYFQGTGAADDSGLPNDRFFAVRPEGSVSTLKIQRTERGDSAVYLCASSTGTGEYGYTFGSGTRLTVV.

This chain uses TRBV7-2 with TRBJ2-5, with D perhaps matching TRBD1 (6 bases). The germline V gene encodes CDR1 SGHTA and CDR2 FQGNSA. The ends were cut back, 5 bases at V and 7 bases at J, with 14 bases in the middle. This CDR3 is built from 13 residues. CDR3 region: CASSQAGVGTQYF. The CDR3 DNA is TGTGCCAGCAGCCAGGCAGGGGTTGGGACCCAGTACTTC.

The chain recombines TRBV5-1 with TRBJ2-7; perhaps TRBD2 as D (5 bases). This CDR3 has 16 amino acids. Trimming shortened V by 4 bases and J by 0 bases, and 17 bases separated the two germline ends. Germline loops: CDR1 SGHRS, CDR2 YFSETQ. The CDR3 nucleotides read TGCGCCAGCAGCATTGGAGGTATAAGTTTCTCCTACGAGCAGTACTTC. Its translation: CASSIGGISFSYEQYF.

This sequence joins TRBV6-5 and TRBJ1-2; no clear D gene. The V gene's germline CDR1 is MNHEY and CDR2 SVGAGI. The CDR3 is made up of 16 amino acids. Between the trimmed V and J ends, which lost 2 bases and 4 bases, there was a span of 17 bases. CDR3 amino acids: CASSYGSMGSGYGYTF. CDR3 nucleotide sequence: TGTGCCAGCAGTTACGGGAGCATGGGATCTGGCTATGGCTACACCTTC.

This clone turned up a few times. This chain connects TRBV5-1 to TRBJ2-5; 14 positions match TRBD2. V lost 6 bases to trimming and J lost 1 base; unmatched junction nucleotides: 8. The CDR3 has 17 residues. Germline loops: CDR1 SGHRS, CDR2 YFSETQ. In DNA, the CDR3 is TGCGCCAGCAACCGACTAGCGGGAGGGGCCTCCCAAGAGACCCAGTACTTC. Translation: CASNRLAGGASQETQYF.

The V and J genes are TRBV7-9 and TRBJ2-5; D uncertain. Gene TRBJ2-7 matches the end of the DNA better, so the J call may be wrong. Germline loops: CDR1 SEHNR, CDR2 FQNEAQ (reference sequence). This CDR3 comprises 11 residues. CDR3 amino acids: CASSPFYEQYF. The CDR3 DNA follows: TGTGCCAGCAGCCCTTTCTACGAGCAGTACTTC.

The chain employs TRBV11-2 and TRBJ1-2; 9 bases are shared with TRBD1. CDR3 length equals 17 residues. Germline lookup yields CDR1 SGHAT and CDR2 FQNNGV. V dropped 5 bases and J dropped 4; count of bases not matched to a gene: 14. This CDR3 reads CASSPRSRGQGVYGYTF. CDR3 sequence (DNA): TGTGCCAGCAGCCCGAGATCTAGGGGACAGGGCGTCTATGGCTACACCTTC.

This clone came up a few times. This chain uses TRBV5-6 with TRBJ2-5; 15 bases are a match to TRBD2. This CDR3 has 18 residues. V trimming: 4 bases; J trimming: 5 bases; junction bases outside the gene matches: 12. Germline V gene data show CDR1 as SGHDT and CDR2 as YYEEEE. This CDR3 is CASSPRTSGRAGRETQYF. CDR3 DNA sequence: TGTGCCAGCAGCCCCAGGACTAGCGGGAGGGCCGGTCGGGAGACCCAGTACTTC.

This rearrangement joins TRBV7-3 to TRBJ2-1; 7 positions agree with TRBD2. Germline V gene data show CDR1 as SGHTA and CDR2 as FQGTGA. V gave up 5 bases and J gave up 5 bases; unmatched junction bases: 6. This CDR3 spans 14 amino acids. In DNA, the CDR3 is TGTGCCAGCAGCCCTGTAGCGGGCGACAATGAGCAGTTCTTC. It is translated as CASSPVAGDNEQFF.

This clone was detected only a few times. The chain employs TRBV5-1 and TRBJ2-3; 9 bases are shared with TRBD1. Per germline, CDR1 SGHRS and CDR2 YFSETQ. The CDR3 spans 16 residues. V lost 0 bases to trimming and J lost 5 bases; unmatched junction nucleotides: 7. This CDR3 is CASSLALDRGIDTQYF. The CDR3 DNA is TGCGCCAGCAGCTTGGCCCTGGACAGGGGTATAGATACGCAGTATTTT.

This clone occurred a few times. The chain is built from TRBV7-2 and TRBJ2-7; maybe TRBD1 (5 bases). Trimming took off 5 bases at V and 7 bases at J, with 15 bases between the two ends. CDR3 length: 13 residues. The germline CDR1 and CDR2 sequences are SGHTA and FQGNSA. The CDR3 spells CASSISQGWEQYF. CDR3 bases: TGTGCCAGCAGCATCTCCCAGGGTTGGGAGCAGTACTTC. The variable domain in full, completed from reference TRBV7-2 and TRBJ2-7, reads GAGVSQSPSNKVTEKGKDVELRCDPISGHTALYWYRQSLGQGLEFLIYFQGNSAPDKSGLPSDRFSAERTGGSVSTLTIQRTQQEDSAVYLCASSISQGWEQYFGPGTRLTVT.

This clone has just a few counts. The J gene is TRBJ2-2, the V gene TRBV5-1, with 11 bases fitting TRBD2. Losses at the gene ends were 6 bases for V and 1 base for J; bases not matched to a gene: 5. This CDR3 comprises 16 residues. Germline V gene sequence: CDR1 SGHRS, CDR2 YFSETQ. CDR3 region: CASTSTSGENTGELFF. CDR3 coding DNA: TGCGCCAGCACCTCGACTAGCGGGGAGAACACCGGGGAGCTGTTTTTT.

This clone was observed a few times. The chain recombines TRBV18 with TRBJ1-5; TRBD1 matches 9 bases. With V trimmed by 3 bases and J by 6 bases, 6 bases remained unmatched. Per the germline V gene, CDR1 is KGHSH and CDR2 is LQKENI. The CDR3 is 15 amino acids. The CDR3 loop reads CASSPPGTGTQPQHF. For the CDR3, the DNA is TGTGCCAGCTCACCTCCCGGGACAGGGACTCAGCCCCAGCATTTT.

The chain has TRBV9 and TRBJ2-1, with 9 nucleotides matching TRBD2. Germline CDR1 is SGDLS and CDR2 is YYNGEE. The CDR3 extends over 17 amino acids. The V gene end was trimmed by 3 bases and the J gene end by 7 bases; junction bases not matched to a gene: 14. CDR3 protein: CASSAAGGTGTTNEQFF. The CDR3 region has the DNA TGTGCCAGCAGCGCCGCGGGAGGGACGGGTACTACGAATGAGCAGTTCTTC.

The chain joins TRBV11-2 to TRBJ1-5, with D possibly TRBD1 on 5 matching bases. V gave up 5 bases and J gave up 9 bases, with 14 bases separating them. The germline CDR1 and CDR2 sequences are SGHAT and FQNNGV. The CDR3 is made up of 13 amino acids. CDR3 in DNA: TGTGCCAGCAGCGCAGGGTCCAGGAGGCCCCAGCATTTT. Translating gives CASSAGSRRPQHF. Full variable domain (rest looked up from reference TRBV11-2 and TRBJ1-5): EAGVAQSPRYKIIEKRQSVAFWCNPISGHATLYWYQQILGQGPKLLIQFQNNGVVDDSQLPKDRFSAERLKGVDSTLKIQPAKLEDSAVYLCASSAGSRRPQHFGDGTRLSIL.

J is TRBJ2-3 and V is TRBV5-1, with 7 bases identical to TRBD2. J lost 5 bases, V lost 0 bases, and 6 bases had no gene match. Germline assignment: CDR1 SGHRS and CDR2 YFSETQ. The CDR3 covers 15 residues. The CDR3 is CASSLEPTSRDTQYF. The CDR3 region has the DNA TGCGCCAGCAGCTTGGAACCGACTAGCCGAGATACGCAGTATTTT.

This chain links TRBV11-2 with TRBJ2-3; 12 nucleotides align to TRBD2. The J segment lost 1 base and the V segment lost 5 bases, leaving 1 base of the junction unmatched. This CDR3 is 15 amino acids long. The germline CDR1 and CDR2 sequences are SGHAT and FQNNGV. The CDR3 sequence is CASSRLAGGTDTQYF. The CDR3 DNA sequence: TGTGCCAGCAGCAGACTAGCGGGAGGCACAGATACGCAGTATTTT.

This clone was seen a few times. The chain couples TRBV14 to TRBJ2-1; TRBD2 might be the D (6 bases). Trimming stripped 1 base from V and 7 bases from J, with 8 bases between. The length of the CDR3 is 13 residues. Germline CDR1 SGHDN, CDR2 FVKESK. CDR3 sequence reads: CASSQAGVNEQFF. The CDR3 DNA follows: TGTGCCAGCAGCCAAGCGGGAGTAAATGAGCAGTTCTTC.

This clone turned up a few times. This rearrangement joins TRBV6-5 to TRBJ2-6; unclear D gene. Trimming cost V 5 bases and J 0 bases, with 8 bases left between them. This CDR3 region has 15 residues. The germline V gene has CDR1 MNHEY and CDR2 SVGAGI. The CDR3 reads CASSPDNSGANVLTF. The CDR3 coding sequence is TGTGCCAGCAGTCCTGACAACTCTGGGGCCAACGTCCTGACTTTC.

This clone has more than one count but fewer than ten. V is TRBV27 and J is TRBJ1-2; TRBD1 matches at 8 bases. Germline V gene lookup returns CDR1 MNHEY and CDR2 SMNVEV (reference sequence). V shed 2 bases and J 4 bases; nucleotides not matched to a gene: 9. The CDR3 is 16 amino acids. CDR3 sequence reads: CASSLTPQGVGYGYTF. The CDR3 DNA reads as TGTGCCAGCAGTTTAACCCCACAGGGGGTGGGCTATGGCTACACCTTC.

This clone occurred a few times. The V gene is TRBV2, the J gene TRBJ1-5, with 8 positions matching TRBD1. The V gene's germline CDR1 is SNHLY and CDR2 FYNNEI. This CDR3 comprises 14 residues. V trimming: 6 bases; J trimming: 6 bases; junction bases outside the gene matches: 7. CDR3 sequence reads: CASSEGQARQPQHF. CDR3 DNA sequence: TGTGCCAGCAGCGAGGGACAGGCCCGTCAGCCCCAGCATTTT.

The J gene is TRBJ2-7, the V gene TRBV15; D might be TRBD1 (5 bases). The CDR3 totals 14 residues. Trimming stripped 1 base from V and 4 bases from J, with 11 bases between. Germline V gives CDR1 LNHNV, CDR2 YYDKDF (reference sequence). For the CDR3, the DNA is TGTGCCACCAGCAGAGTAGGGGCCAAGTACGAGCAGTACTTC. It codes for CATSRVGAKYEQYF.

This clone has just a few counts. The chain has TRBV4-3 and TRBJ2-3; TRBD1 agrees at 7 bases. This CDR3 spans 17 amino acids. The trim removed 0 bases at V and 2 bases at J, leaving 8 bases unmatched. Germline V gene data show CDR1 as LGHNA and CDR2 as YSLEER. CDR3: CASSQDYGTANTDTQYF. The CDR3 DNA is TGCGCCAGCAGCCAAGATTATGGGACAGCCAACACAGATACGCAGTATTTT.